This T cell receptor beta chain originates from a study of post-analysis software for immune sequencing data. General study results and limits: Under F measure analysis, samples from one preparation batch co-clustered strongly. Four to six TRBV segments appeared more often in patients than in controls, and TRBV5-6, TRBV5-1 and TRBV20-1 were among these.

V gave up 7 bases and J gave up 1 base, with 26 bases separating them. This CDR3 has 18 residues. Germline V gene sequence: CDR1 SQVTM, CDR2 ANQGSEA. Unique molecular identifiers had been added to the TCR beta cDNA libraries. TCRdb reprocessed the PCR reads via MiXCR and lists one record per CDR3 protein. The repertoire holds under 200,000 distinct CDR3 sequences, with around 30% as singletons. This clonotype was counted ten times or more. Its cognate antigen is unknown. The sequenced material came from blood. V is TRBV29-1 and J is TRBJ2-1; D is possibly TRBD2 (5 bases). This receptor was identified in a girl aged 2 to 17 with multiple sclerosis. In nucleotides, the CDR3 is TGCAGCGCCCTGATAGCGAGAGGAAAAGTTTCTTCCTACAATGAGCAGTTCTTC. Protein product: CSALIARGKVSSYNEQFF.